These T cell receptor beta chains were read from a single sample in a study of T-cell reconstitution after alpha-beta-depleted transplantation in children. Using its own MiXCR run on the PCR reads, TCRdb lists one record per CDR3 protein. The sample lists under 85,000 distinct CDR3 sequences; about a sixth were seen once. The sample was PBMCs, mostly from graft donor cells, taken 360 days after TCRalphabeta/CD19-depleted stem cell transplant. The receptor source for this set is a male patient between 2 and 10 years old who had a stem cell transplant for acute lymphoblastic leukemia, so the T cells may come from the graft donor. Both conserved end residues are part of each CDR3. Each record gives: V gene, clone size, CDR3 length, J gene, D gene, CDR3 protein, CDR3 DNA. D genes are given only for firm matches. The size field is filled for only some rows; it gives once, few, many or a size class.

v_call: TRBV11-3
clone_size: -
cdr3_length: 15
j_call: TRBJ2-5
d_call: -
cdr3_aa: CASSRSPFGRETQYF
cdr3_nt: TGTGCCAGCAGCCGGTCACCCTTTGGGCGGGAGACCCAGTACTTC

v_call: TRBV12-3/TRBV12-4
clone_size: -
cdr3_length: 16
j_call: TRBJ2-1
d_call: TRBD2
cdr3_aa: CASSKGLAGKRGEQFF
cdr3_nt: TGTGCCAGCAGCAAGGGACTAGCGGGAAAGCGGGGTGAGCAGTTCTTC

v_call: TRBV13
clone_size: -
cdr3_length: 14
j_call: TRBJ2-7
d_call: TRBD2
cdr3_aa: CASSRTSVTYEQYF
cdr3_nt: TGTGCCAGCAGCCGGACTAGCGTAACCTACGAGCAGTACTTC

v_call: TRBV27
clone_size: -
cdr3_length: 13
j_call: TRBJ2-7
d_call: -
cdr3_aa: CASSLGPFYEQYF
cdr3_nt: TGTGCCAGCAGTTTAGGACCCTTTTACGAGCAGTACTTC

v_call: TRBV7-2
clone_size: -
cdr3_length: 15
j_call: TRBJ2-3
d_call: -
cdr3_aa: CASSLDRAFTDTQYF
cdr3_nt: TGTGCCAGCAGCTTAGACAGAGCCTTCACAGATACGCAGTATTTT

v_call: TRBV7-8
clone_size: many
cdr3_length: 13
j_call: TRBJ1-1
d_call: -
cdr3_aa: CASSTQGNTEAFF
cdr3_nt: TGTGCCAGCAGCACACAGGGGAACACTGAAGCTTTCTTT

v_call: TRBV21-1
clone_size: few
cdr3_length: 16
j_call: TRBJ2-3
d_call: -
cdr3_aa: CASSTQGGKVPDTQYF
cdr3_nt: TGTGCCAGCAGCACTCAGGGGGGAAAGGTCCCAGATACGCAGTATTTT

v_call: TRBV27
clone_size: -
cdr3_length: 14
j_call: TRBJ2-1
d_call: -
cdr3_aa: CASSFPGEDNEQFF
cdr3_nt: TGTGCCAGCAGTTTTCCGGGGGAAGACAATGAGCAGTTCTTC

v_call: TRBV24-1
clone_size: many
cdr3_length: 16
j_call: TRBJ2-5
d_call: -
cdr3_aa: CATSDPLGTGEETQYF
cdr3_nt: TGTGCCACCAGTGATCCCCTGGGTACAGGAGAAGAGACCCAGTACTTC

v_call: TRBV7-9
clone_size: -
cdr3_length: 17
j_call: TRBJ2-3
d_call: TRBD2
cdr3_aa: CASSFGDLAGVVDTQYF
cdr3_nt: TGTGCCAGCAGCTTCGGGGATCTAGCGGGAGTTGTAGATACGCAGTATTTT

v_call: TRBV6-1
clone_size: few
cdr3_length: 15
j_call: TRBJ1-2
d_call: TRBD1
cdr3_aa: CASRTGTGLRDGYTF
cdr3_nt: TGTGCCAGCAGAACCGGGACAGGGCTTCGGGATGGCTACACCTTC

v_call: TRBV12-3/TRBV12-4
clone_size: -
cdr3_length: 17
j_call: TRBJ1-5
d_call: TRBD1
cdr3_aa: CASSLSWDRDRDRPQHF
cdr3_nt: TGTGCCAGCAGTCTTTCGTGGGACAGGGATCGTGATCGGCCCCAGCATTTT

v_call: TRBV2
clone_size: -
cdr3_length: 12
j_call: TRBJ2-5
d_call: -
cdr3_aa: CASRGYGETQYF
cdr3_nt: TGTGCCAGCCGTGGGTATGGGGAGACCCAGTACTTC

v_call: TRBV6-5
clone_size: many
cdr3_length: 16
j_call: TRBJ2-3
d_call: TRBD1
cdr3_aa: CASSSLQGASTDTQYF
cdr3_nt: TGTGCCAGCAGTTCCCTACAGGGGGCTAGCACAGATACGCAGTATTTT

v_call: TRBV24-1
clone_size: -
cdr3_length: 14
j_call: TRBJ2-5
d_call: -
cdr3_aa: CATSDHRVRETQYF
cdr3_nt: TGTGCCACCAGTGACCACAGGGTTAGGGAGACCCAGTACTTC

v_call: TRBV7-9
clone_size: few
cdr3_length: 18
j_call: TRBJ2-1
d_call: TRBD2
cdr3_aa: CASSPGLAGGPGNNEQFF
cdr3_nt: TGTGCCAGCAGCCCGGGACTAGCGGGAGGGCCAGGAAACAATGAGCAGTTCTTC

v_call: TRBV12-3/TRBV12-4
clone_size: few
cdr3_length: 16
j_call: TRBJ2-2
d_call: -
cdr3_aa: CASSLGLATNTGELFF
cdr3_nt: TGTGCCAGCAGTTTAGGGCTAGCGACGAACACCGGGGAGCTGTTTTTT

v_call: TRBV30
clone_size: -
cdr3_length: 17
j_call: TRBJ2-3
d_call: -
cdr3_aa: CAWKTLWGAGGTDTQYF
cdr3_nt: TGTGCCTGGAAAACCCTATGGGGGGCGGGTGGCACAGATACGCAGTATTTT

v_call: TRBV20-1
clone_size: -
cdr3_length: 17
j_call: TRBJ2-1
d_call: TRBD1
cdr3_aa: CSARGTGGPSPYNEQFF
cdr3_nt: TGCAGTGCTAGAGGGACAGGGGGTCCTTCCCCATACAATGAGCAGTTCTTC

v_call: TRBV9
clone_size: -
cdr3_length: 14
j_call: TRBJ2-7
d_call: -
cdr3_aa: CASSAYRDSYEQYF
cdr3_nt: TGTGCCAGCAGCGCTTACAGGGACTCCTACGAGCAGTACTTC

v_call: TRBV12-3/TRBV12-4
clone_size: -
cdr3_length: 15
j_call: TRBJ2-1
d_call: TRBD1
cdr3_aa: CASSFWVDRVNEQFF
cdr3_nt: TGTGCCAGCAGTTTCTGGGTGGACAGGGTAAATGAGCAGTTCTTC

v_call: TRBV4-1
clone_size: -
cdr3_length: 15
j_call: TRBJ2-2
d_call: -
cdr3_aa: CASSQGGRGTGELFF
cdr3_nt: TGCGCCAGCAGCCAAGGGGGGCGGGGGACCGGGGAGCTGTTTTTT

v_call: TRBV10-1
clone_size: many
cdr3_length: 15
j_call: TRBJ2-3
d_call: TRBD2
cdr3_aa: CASSDSGSPTDTQYF
cdr3_nt: TGCGCCAGCTCAGATAGCGGGAGTCCCACAGATACGCAGTATTTT

v_call: TRBV7-9
clone_size: many
cdr3_length: 13
j_call: TRBJ2-7
d_call: TRBD2
cdr3_aa: CASRISGGYEQYF
cdr3_nt: TGTGCCAGCAGAATAAGCGGGGGCTACGAGCAGTACTTC

v_call: TRBV5-1
clone_size: -
cdr3_length: 14
j_call: TRBJ1-1
d_call: -
cdr3_aa: CASSLARRNTEAFF
cdr3_nt: TGCGCCAGCAGCTTGGCACGACGGAACACTGAAGCTTTCTTT

v_call: TRBV4-1
clone_size: -
cdr3_length: 17
j_call: TRBJ2-3
d_call: -
cdr3_aa: CASSRLYSGSITDTQYF
cdr3_nt: TGCGCCAGCAGCCGATTATATAGCGGATCTATCACAGATACGCAGTATTTT

v_call: TRBV29-1
clone_size: many
cdr3_length: 13
j_call: TRBJ1-6
d_call: TRBD1
cdr3_aa: CSVGGTGGTPLHF
cdr3_nt: TGCAGCGTGGGCGGGACAGGAGGAACACCCCTCCACTTT

v_call: TRBV30
clone_size: -
cdr3_length: 17
j_call: TRBJ2-6
d_call: TRBD2
cdr3_aa: CAWSVRLAGAGANVLTF
cdr3_nt: TGTGCCTGGAGTGTACGACTAGCGGGAGCTGGGGCCAACGTCCTGACTTTC

v_call: TRBV3-1
clone_size: -
cdr3_length: 15
j_call: TRBJ1-1
d_call: -
cdr3_aa: CASSHGGSMNTEAFF
cdr3_nt: TGTGCCAGCAGCCACGGGGGGAGCATGAACACTGAAGCTTTCTTT

v_call: TRBV12-3/TRBV12-4
clone_size: many
cdr3_length: 15
j_call: TRBJ2-3
d_call: -
cdr3_aa: CASTPRTSKTDTQYF
cdr3_nt: TGTGCCAGCACTCCGCGGACCTCTAAAACAGATACGCAGTATTTT

v_call: TRBV6-5
clone_size: few
cdr3_length: 11
j_call: TRBJ2-7
d_call: -
cdr3_aa: CATGGMREQYF
cdr3_nt: TGTGCCACTGGCGGGATGAGAGAGCAGTACTTC